This TCR beta chain was identified in a study of Graves' ophthalmopathy and Graves' hyperthyroidism. Study at large: The study drew peripheral blood at initial diagnosis, before any treatment.

This CDR3 has 16 amino acids. Per the germline V gene, CDR1 is KGHDR and CDR2 is SFDVKD. The germline V and J ends were trimmed by 3 bases and 0 bases, with 11 bases remaining between them. The study amplified TCR beta CDR3 regions using RNA transcripts. RT-PCR with HTBI primers came first, then second-round multiplex PCR. TCRdb re-called the multiplex PCR reads with MiXCR, one entry per CDR3 protein. The table records approximately 160,000 distinct CDR3 sequences, roughly two fifths of them present only once. The TCR was taken from a man in his thirties or forties with Graves' ophthalmopathy. The chain links TRBV24-1 to TRBJ1-5; no firm D call. Sequences were obtained from peripheral blood. This CDR3 is CATSDPRHPSNQPQHF. The CDR3, as DNA: TGTGCCACCAGTGATCCTAGACACCCTAGCAATCAGCCCCAGCATTTT.